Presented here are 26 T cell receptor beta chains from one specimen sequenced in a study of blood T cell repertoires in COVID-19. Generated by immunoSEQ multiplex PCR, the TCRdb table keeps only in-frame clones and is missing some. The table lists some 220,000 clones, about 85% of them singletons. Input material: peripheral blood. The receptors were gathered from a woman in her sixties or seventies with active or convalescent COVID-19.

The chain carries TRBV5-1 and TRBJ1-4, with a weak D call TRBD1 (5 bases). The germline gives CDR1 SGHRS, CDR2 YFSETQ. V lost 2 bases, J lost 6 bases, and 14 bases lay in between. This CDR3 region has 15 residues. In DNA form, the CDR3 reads TGCGCCAGCAGCTTTGGCGTCCGCAGGGATGAAAAACTGTTTTTT. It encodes CASSFGVRRDEKLFF. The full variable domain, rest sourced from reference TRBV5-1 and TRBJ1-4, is KAGVTQTPRYLIKTRGQQVTLSCSPISGHRSVSWYQQTPGQGLQFLFEYFSETQRNKGNFPGRFSGRQFSNSRSEMNVSTLELGDSALYLCASSFGVRRDEKLFFGSGTQLSVL.

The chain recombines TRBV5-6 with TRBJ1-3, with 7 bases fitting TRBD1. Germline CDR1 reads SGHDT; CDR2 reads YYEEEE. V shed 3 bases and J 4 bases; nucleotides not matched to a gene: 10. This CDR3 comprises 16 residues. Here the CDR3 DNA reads TGTGCCAGCAGCTCGGGACAGCTCTCTCCGGGAAACACCATATATTTT. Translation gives CASSSGQLSPGNTIYF.

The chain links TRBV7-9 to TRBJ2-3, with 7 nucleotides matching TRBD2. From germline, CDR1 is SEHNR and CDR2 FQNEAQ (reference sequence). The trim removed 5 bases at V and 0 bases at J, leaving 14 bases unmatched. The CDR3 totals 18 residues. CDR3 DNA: TGTGCCAGCAGCCCGGGGGGATCAGGTGTATCTAGCACAGATACGCAGTATTTT. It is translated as CASSPGGSGVSSTDTQYF.

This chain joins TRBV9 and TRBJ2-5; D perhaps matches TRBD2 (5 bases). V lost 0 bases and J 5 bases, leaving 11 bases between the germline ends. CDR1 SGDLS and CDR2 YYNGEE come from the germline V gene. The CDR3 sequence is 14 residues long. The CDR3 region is CASSVGGGSETQYF. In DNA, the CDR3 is TGTGCCAGCAGCGTAGGGGGTGGGAGTGAGACCCAGTACTTC.

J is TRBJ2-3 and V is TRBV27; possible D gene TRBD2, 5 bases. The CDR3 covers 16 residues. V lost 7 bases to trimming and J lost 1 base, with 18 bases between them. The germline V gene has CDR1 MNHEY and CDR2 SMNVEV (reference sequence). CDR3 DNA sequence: TGTGCCAGCACCCAAAGGCGGGCCCCTGGCACAGATACGCAGTATTTT. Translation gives CASTQRRAPGTDTQYF.

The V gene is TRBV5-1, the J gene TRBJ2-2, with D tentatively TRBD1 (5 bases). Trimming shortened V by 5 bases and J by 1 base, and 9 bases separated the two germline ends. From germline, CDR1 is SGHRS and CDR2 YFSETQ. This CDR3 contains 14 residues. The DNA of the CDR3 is TGCGCCAGCAGATCCCAGGGGAACACCGGGGAGCTGTTTTTT. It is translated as CASRSQGNTGELFF.

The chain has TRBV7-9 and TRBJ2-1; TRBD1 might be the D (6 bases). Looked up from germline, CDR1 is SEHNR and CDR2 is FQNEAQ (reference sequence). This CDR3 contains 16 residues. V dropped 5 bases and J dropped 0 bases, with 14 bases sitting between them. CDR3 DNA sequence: TGTGCCAGCAGCATGGGGGCGAAAAGCTCCTACAATGAGCAGTTCTTC. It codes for CASSMGAKSSYNEQFF.

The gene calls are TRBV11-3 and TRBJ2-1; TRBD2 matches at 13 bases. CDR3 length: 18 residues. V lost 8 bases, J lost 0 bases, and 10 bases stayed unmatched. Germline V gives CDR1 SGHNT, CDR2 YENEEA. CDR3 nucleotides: TGTGCCAGCTCCGGGACTAGCGGGACCTCAAGCTCCTACAATGAGCAGTTCTTC. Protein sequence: CASSGTSGTSSSYNEQFF.

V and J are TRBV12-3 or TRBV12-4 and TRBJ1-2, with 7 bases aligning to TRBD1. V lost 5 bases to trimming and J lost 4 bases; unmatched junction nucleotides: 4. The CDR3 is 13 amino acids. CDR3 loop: CASSPGTVYGYTF. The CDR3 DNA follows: TGTGCCAGCAGTCCCGGGACAGTCTATGGCTACACCTTC.

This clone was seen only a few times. The CDR3 reads CASSEVYNEQFF. The CDR3 nucleotides read TGTGCCAGCAGTGAAGTATACAATGAGCAGTTCTTC. This chain joins TRBV2 and TRBJ2-1; D remains unclear. The germline V gene encodes CDR1 SNHLY and CDR2 FYNNEI. The CDR3 has 12 amino acids. V was shortened by 1 base and J by 4 bases, with 2 bases between the two germline ends.

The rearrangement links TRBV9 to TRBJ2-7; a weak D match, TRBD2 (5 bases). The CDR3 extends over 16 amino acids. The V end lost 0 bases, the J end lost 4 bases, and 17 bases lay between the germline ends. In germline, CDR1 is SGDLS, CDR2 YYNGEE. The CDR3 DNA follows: TGTGCCAGCAGCGTAGATGAGCGGAATCTCGGGTACGAGCAGTACTTC. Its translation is CASSVDERNLGYEQYF. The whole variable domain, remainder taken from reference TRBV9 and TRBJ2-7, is DSGVTQTPKHLITATGQRVTLRCSPRSGDLSVYWYQQSLDQGLQFLIQYYNGEERAKGNILERFSAQQFPDLHSELNLSSLELGDSALYFCASSVDERNLGYEQYFGPGTRLTVT.

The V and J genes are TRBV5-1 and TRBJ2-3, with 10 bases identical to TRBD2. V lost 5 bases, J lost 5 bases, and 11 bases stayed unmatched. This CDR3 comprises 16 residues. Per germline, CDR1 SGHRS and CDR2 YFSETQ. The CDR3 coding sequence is TGCGCCAGCAGACAAGATCTAGCGGGGGTCCTAGATACGCAGTATTTT. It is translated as CASRQDLAGVLDTQYF.

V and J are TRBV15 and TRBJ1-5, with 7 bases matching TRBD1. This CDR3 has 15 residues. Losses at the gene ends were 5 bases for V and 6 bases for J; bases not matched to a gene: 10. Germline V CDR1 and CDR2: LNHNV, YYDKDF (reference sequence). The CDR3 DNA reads TGTGCCACCAGCCCGGACCGGACAGGTGCTCAGCCCCAGCATTTT. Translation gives CATSPDRTGAQPQHF.

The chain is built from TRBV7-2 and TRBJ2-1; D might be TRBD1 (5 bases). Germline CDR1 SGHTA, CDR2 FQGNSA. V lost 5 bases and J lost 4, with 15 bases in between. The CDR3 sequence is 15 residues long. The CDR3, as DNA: TGTGCCAGCAGCCCCCCAGGGCCCATTTACAATGAGCAGTTCTTC. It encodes CASSPPGPIYNEQFF.

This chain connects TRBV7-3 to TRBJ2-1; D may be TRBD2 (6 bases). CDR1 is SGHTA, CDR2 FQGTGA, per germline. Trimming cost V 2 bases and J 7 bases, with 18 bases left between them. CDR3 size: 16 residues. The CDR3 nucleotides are TGTGCCAGCAGCTTATCTGACTTCTGGGGGGAAAATGAGCAGTTCTTC. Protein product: CASSLSDFWGENEQFF.

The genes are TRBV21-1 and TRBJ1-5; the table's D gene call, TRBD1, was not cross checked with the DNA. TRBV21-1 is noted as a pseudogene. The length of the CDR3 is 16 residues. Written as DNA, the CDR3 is TGTGCCAGCAGCAAAGGACAATCTAAGAGCAATCAGCCCCAGCATTTT. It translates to CASSKGQSKSNQPQHF.

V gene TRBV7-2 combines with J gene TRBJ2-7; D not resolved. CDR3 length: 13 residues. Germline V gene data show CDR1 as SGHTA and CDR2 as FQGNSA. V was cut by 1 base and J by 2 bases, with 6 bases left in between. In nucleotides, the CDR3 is TGTGCCAGCAGCTTAGGCGCGACCTACGAGCAGTACGTC. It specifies CASSLGATYEQYV.

The CDR3: CSADTYEQYF. The CDR3 region has the DNA TGCAGCGCGGACACCTACGAGCAGTACTTC. The chain links TRBV29-1 to TRBJ2-7, with a possible D match to TRBD1 (5 bases). The CDR3 totals 10 residues. Germline CDR1 and CDR2: SQVTM and ANQGSEA. Trimming left V 7 bases short and J 2 bases short, with 6 bases between.

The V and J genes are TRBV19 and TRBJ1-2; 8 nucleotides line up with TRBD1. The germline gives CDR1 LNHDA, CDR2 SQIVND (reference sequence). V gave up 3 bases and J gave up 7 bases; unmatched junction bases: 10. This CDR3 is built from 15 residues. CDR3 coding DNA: TGTGCCAGTAGTATTTTGGCACGACAGGGGTCTGGCTACACCTTC. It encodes CASSILARQGSGYTF. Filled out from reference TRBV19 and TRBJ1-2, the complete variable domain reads DGGITQSPKYLFRKEGQNVTLSCEQNLNHDAMYWYRQDPGQGLRLIYYSQIVNDFQKGDIAEGYSVSREKKESFPLTVTSAQKNPTAFYLCASSILARQGSGYTFGSGTRLTVV.

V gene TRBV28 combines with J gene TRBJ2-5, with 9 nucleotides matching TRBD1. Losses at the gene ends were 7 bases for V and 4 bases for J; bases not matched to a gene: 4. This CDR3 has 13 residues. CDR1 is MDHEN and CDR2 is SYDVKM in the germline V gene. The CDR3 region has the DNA TGTGCCAGCAAAGGGACAGGGAGAGAGACCCAGTACTTC. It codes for CASKGTGRETQYF.

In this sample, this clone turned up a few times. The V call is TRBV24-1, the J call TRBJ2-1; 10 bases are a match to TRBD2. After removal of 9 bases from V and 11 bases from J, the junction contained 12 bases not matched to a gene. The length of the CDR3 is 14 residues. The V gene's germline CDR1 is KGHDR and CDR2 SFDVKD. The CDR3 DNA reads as TGTGCCACCGGTTTGGGAGGGACTAGCGACCAGCAGTTCTTC. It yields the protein CATGLGGTSDQQFF.

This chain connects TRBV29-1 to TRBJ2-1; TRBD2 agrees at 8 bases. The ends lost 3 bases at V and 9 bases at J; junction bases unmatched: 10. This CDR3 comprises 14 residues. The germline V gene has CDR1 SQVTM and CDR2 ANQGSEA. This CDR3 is CSVDMAGGETEQFF. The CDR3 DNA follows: TGCAGCGTTGATATGGCGGGGGGCGAGACTGAGCAGTTCTTC.

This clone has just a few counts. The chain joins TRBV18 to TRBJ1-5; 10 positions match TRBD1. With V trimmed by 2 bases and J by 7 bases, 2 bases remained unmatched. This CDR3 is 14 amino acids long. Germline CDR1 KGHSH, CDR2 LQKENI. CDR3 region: CASSPGQGGQPQHF. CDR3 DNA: TGTGCCAGCTCACCAGGACAGGGGGGACAGCCCCAGCATTTT.

The CDR3 spells CASSPSESYGYTF. CDR3 nucleotides: TGTGCCAGCTCACCATCAGAATCCTATGGCTACACCTTC. This sequence joins TRBV18 and TRBJ1-2; no reliable D call. Trimming left V 2 bases short and J 4 bases short, with 8 bases between. CDR3 length equals 13 residues. Germline V lookup: CDR1 KGHSH, CDR2 LQKENI.

The CDR3 region has the DNA TGTGCCAGCAGTTCCCGGCTAGCGGGGTACCAAGAGACCCAGTACTTC. It translates to CASSSRLAGYQETQYF. The chain uses TRBV6-5 and TRBJ2-5, with TRBD2 identical over 9 bases. Per the germline V gene, CDR1 is MNHEY and CDR2 is SVGAGI. Trimming at V came to 4 bases and at J to 0 bases, leaving 6 bases not matched to a gene. This CDR3 contains 16 residues.

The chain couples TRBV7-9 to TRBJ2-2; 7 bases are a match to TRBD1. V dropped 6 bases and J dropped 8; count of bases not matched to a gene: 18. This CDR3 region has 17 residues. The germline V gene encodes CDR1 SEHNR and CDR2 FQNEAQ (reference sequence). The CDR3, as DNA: TGTGCCAGCAGTCCCCGGACAGGACAACCCGGGGCGGGGGAGCTGTTTTTT. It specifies CASSPRTGQPGAGELFF.